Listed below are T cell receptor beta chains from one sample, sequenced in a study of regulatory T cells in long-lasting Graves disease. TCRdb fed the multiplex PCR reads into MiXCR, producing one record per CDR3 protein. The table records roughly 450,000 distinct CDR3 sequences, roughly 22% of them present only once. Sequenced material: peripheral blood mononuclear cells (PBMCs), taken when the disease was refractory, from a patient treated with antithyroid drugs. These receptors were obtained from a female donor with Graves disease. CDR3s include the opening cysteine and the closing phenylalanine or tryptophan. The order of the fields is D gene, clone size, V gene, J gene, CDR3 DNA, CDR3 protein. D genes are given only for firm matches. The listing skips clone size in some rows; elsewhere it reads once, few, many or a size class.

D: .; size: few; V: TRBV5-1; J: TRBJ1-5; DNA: TGCGCCAGCAGTCCCGGGGGGCTTCATAGCAATCAGCCCCAGCATTTT; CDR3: CASSPGGLHSNQPQHF
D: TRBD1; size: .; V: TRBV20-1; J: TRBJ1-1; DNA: TGCAGTGCTAGAGATACAGGGGGGAACACTGAAGCTTTCTTT; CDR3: CSARDTGGNTEAFF
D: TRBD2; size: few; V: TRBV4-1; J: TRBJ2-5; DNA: TGCGCCAGCAGCCAAGATCTAGGGACTAGCGGGCGACTGGAGACCCAGTACTTC; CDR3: CASSQDLGTSGRLETQYF
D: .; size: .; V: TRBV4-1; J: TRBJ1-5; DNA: TGCGCCAGCAGCCAAGTTAACCCTGCAGGAGGGCAGCCCCAGCATTTT; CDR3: CASSQVNPAGGQPQHF
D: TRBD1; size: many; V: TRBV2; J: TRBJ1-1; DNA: TGTGCCAGCAACGAACGAGGGGGCTGGGCTTTCTTT; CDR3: CASNERGGWAFF
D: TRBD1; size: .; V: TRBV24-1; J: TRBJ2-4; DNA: TGTGCCACCAGTGAAACCGGGACAGGGGATACCAAAAACATTCAGTACTTC; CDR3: CATSETGTGDTKNIQYF
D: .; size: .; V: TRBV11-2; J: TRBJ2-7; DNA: TGTGCCAGCAGCTTAGCGGTGCGTGGCTACGAGCAGTACTTC; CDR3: CASSLAVRGYEQYF
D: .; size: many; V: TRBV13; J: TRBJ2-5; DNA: TGTGCCAGCACCCAGGGGCCCCAAGAGACCCAGTACTTC; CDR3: CASTQGPQETQYF
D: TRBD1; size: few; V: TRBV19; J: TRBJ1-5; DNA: TGTGCCAGTAGTTTTAGGACAGGGAACACTCAGCCCCAGCATTTT; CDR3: CASSFRTGNTQPQHF
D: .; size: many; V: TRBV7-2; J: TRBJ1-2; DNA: TGTGCCAGCAGCTTAGTATCGGGGGGGGGCTACACCTTC; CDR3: CASSLVSGGGYTF
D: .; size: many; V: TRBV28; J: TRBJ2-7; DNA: TGTGCCAGCAGTTCGACAGGAACTGGCGAGCAGTACTTC; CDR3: CASSSTGTGEQYF
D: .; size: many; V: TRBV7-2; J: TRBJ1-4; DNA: TGTGCCAGCAGTCGGCCCCAGCTGGGAGAAAAACTGTTTTTT; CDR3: CASSRPQLGEKLFF
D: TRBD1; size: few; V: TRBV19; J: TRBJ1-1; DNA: TGTGCCAGTAGTAATACAGGGGCGACTGAAGCTTTCTTT; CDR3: CASSNTGATEAFF
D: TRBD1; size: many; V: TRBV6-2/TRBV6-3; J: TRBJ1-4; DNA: TGTGCCAGCAGTTCCCGGGACAGGGTCCCTTCTGAAAAACTGTTTTTT; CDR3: CASSSRDRVPSEKLFF
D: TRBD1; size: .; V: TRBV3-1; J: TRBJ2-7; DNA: TGTGCCAGCAGTCGATCGGGACAGACACCCTACGAGCAGTACTTC; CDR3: CASSRSGQTPYEQYF
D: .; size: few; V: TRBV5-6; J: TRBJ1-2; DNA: TGTGCCAGCACCCAACTGGACCGTCAAACAGAGGGCTACACCTTC; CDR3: CASTQLDRQTEGYTF
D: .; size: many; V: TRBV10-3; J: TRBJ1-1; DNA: TGTGCCGTCCTGATCGAAGCTGAAGCTTTCTTT; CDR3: CAVLIEAEAFF
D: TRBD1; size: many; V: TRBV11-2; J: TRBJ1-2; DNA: TGTGCCAGCAGCTTTAGTTCAGGGGGCCACTATGGCTACACCTTC; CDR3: CASSFSSGGHYGYTF
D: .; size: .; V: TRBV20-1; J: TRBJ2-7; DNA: TGCAGTGCTGAGGAGATAGCCACGTACGGGTACGAGCAGTACTTC; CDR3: CSAEEIATYGYEQYF
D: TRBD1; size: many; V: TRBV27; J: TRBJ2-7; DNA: TGTGCCAGCAGTTCTACAGGGGAATCGAGCGAGCAGTACTTC; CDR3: CASSSTGESSEQYF
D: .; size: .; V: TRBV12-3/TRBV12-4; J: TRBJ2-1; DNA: TGTGCCAGCAGTTTAGAAGCGGACTACAATGAGCAGTTCTTC; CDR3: CASSLEADYNEQFF
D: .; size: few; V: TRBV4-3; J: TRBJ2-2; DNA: TGCGCCAGCAGTCTTGGGCGGAGGTCCGGGGAGCTGTTTTTT; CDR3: CASSLGRRSGELFF
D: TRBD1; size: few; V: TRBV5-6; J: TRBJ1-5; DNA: TGTGCCAGCAGCCAAGGGACAGGGACGTTTCAGCCCCAGCATTTT; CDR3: CASSQGTGTFQPQHF
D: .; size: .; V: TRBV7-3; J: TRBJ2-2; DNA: TGTGCCAGCAGCTTAACGTTAGTCACCGGGGAGCTGTTTTTT; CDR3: CASSLTLVTGELFF
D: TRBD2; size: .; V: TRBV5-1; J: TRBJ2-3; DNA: TGCGCCAGCAGTGCGGGAGCCAGCACAGATACGCAGTATTTT; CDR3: CASSAGASTDTQYF
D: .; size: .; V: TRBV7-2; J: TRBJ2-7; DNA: TGTGCCAGCAGCTTGTTGGACAGCTACGAGCAGTACTTC; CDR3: CASSLLDSYEQYF
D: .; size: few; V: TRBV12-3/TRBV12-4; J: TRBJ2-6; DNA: TGTGCCAGCATTATTTCCCAGGGATTTGGGGCCAACGTCCTGACTTTC; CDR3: CASIISQGFGANVLTF
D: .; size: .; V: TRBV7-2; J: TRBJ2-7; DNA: TGTGCCAGCAGCTTACGGCCCGGGGTTGAGCAGTACTTC; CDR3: CASSLRPGVEQYF
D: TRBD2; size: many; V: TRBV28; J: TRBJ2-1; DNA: TGTGCCAGCAGTCCGGGACTAGCGGGCTACAATGAGCAGTTCTTC; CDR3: CASSPGLAGYNEQFF
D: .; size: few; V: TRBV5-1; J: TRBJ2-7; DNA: TGCGCCAGTAACCGGGACCCCGGCTCCTACGAGCAGTACTTC; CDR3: CASNRDPGSYEQYF
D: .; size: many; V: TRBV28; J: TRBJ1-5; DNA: TGTGCCAGCAGTTTACACTCGATCTTGAATCAGCCCCAGCATTTT; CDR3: CASSLHSILNQPQHF
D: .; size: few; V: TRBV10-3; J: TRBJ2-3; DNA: TGTGCCATCGGGGAGGCCGGGACAGATACGCAGTATTTT; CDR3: CAIGEAGTDTQYF
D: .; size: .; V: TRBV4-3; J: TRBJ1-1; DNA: TGCGCCAGCAGCCAAGTTTACCGAACGAACACTGAAGCTTTCTTT; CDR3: CASSQVYRTNTEAFF
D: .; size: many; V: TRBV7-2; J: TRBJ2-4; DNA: TGTGCCAGCAGGCGGGGTGAAGGTAGCATTCAGTACTTC; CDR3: CASRRGEGSIQYF
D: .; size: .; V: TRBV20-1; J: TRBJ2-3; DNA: TGCAGTGCTAGCATCCCCTCATACCGGGAACTACTAGTTGCAGATACGCAGTATTTT; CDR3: CSASIPSYRELLVADTQYF
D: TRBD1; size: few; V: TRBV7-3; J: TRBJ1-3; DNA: TGTGCCAGCAGCCCGGGGACAGGGATTCCCAACACCATATATTTT; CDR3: CASSPGTGIPNTIYF
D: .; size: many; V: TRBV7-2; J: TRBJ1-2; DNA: TGTGCCAGCAGCTTAAAGGTTGGGAGCCATGGCTACACCTTC; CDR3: CASSLKVGSHGYTF
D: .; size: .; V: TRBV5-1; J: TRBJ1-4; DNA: TGCGCCAGCAGCAAGGGGACGGATGAAAAACTGTTTTTT; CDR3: CASSKGTDEKLFF
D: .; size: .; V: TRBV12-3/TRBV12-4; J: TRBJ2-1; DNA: TGTGCCACCAGAAGGGCAGGGGCCAACTACAATGAGCAGTTCTTC; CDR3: CATRRAGANYNEQFF
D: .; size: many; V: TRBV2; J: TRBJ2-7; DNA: TGTGCCAGCAGTGGAACAGGGCCCCAACCCTACGAGCAGTACTTC; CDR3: CASSGTGPQPYEQYF
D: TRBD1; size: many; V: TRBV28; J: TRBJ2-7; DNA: TGTGCCAGCAGTTTCGTTCGCGGACAGGGTTTCTACGAGCAGTACTTC; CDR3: CASSFVRGQGFYEQYF
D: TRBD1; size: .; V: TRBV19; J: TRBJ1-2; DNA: TGTGCCAGTCGCGTTACTCGACAGGGGGGAATAAATGGCTACACCTTC; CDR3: CASRVTRQGGINGYTF
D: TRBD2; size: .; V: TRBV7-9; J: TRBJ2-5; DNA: TGTGCCAGCAGCTCCAGGACTAGCGGGAGAGGAGAGACCCAGTACTTC; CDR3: CASSSRTSGRGETQYF
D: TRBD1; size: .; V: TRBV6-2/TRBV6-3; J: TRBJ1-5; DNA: TGTGCCAGCAGTTTACAGGGGGCGGATCAGCCCCAGCATTTT; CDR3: CASSLQGADQPQHF
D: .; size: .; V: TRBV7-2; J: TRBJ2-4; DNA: TGTGCCAGCAGCCACGAGGCCCCCCGCAAAAACATTCAGTACTTC; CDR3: CASSHEAPRKNIQYF
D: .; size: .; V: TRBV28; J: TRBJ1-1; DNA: TGTGCCAGCAGTTTTATTGCGGACACTGAAGCTTTCTTT; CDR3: CASSFIADTEAFF
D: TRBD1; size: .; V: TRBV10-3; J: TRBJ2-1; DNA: TGTGCCATCAGTGATGGCAGGGGGTACAATGAGCAGTTCTTC; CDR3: CAISDGRGYNEQFF
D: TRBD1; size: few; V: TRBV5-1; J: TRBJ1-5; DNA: TGCGCCAGCAGCTTGGACGGGACAGGGTTTAATCAGCCCCAGCATTTT; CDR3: CASSLDGTGFNQPQHF
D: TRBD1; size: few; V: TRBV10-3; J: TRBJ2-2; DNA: TGTGCCATCAGTGAGTCCAGAGGACAGGACACCGGGGAGCTGTTTTTT; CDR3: CAISESRGQDTGELFF
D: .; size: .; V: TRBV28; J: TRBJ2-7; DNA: TGTGCCAGCAGTACCTTGGACTCTTCCTACGAGCAGTACTTC; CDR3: CASSTLDSSYEQYF
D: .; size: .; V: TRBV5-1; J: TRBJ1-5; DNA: TGCGCCAGCAGTAAGACGACGGGTCAGCCCCAGCATTTT; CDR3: CASSKTTGQPQHF